This record looks at one TCR beta chain sequence and its context. The antigen is unknown. This entry belongs to a study of human thymus T cells. Study-level results: What appeared biased in thymic and blood repertoires was the usage of V and J genes.

The data were produced by immunoSEQ multiplex PCR, yet TCRdb's version contains in-frame clones alone and is incomplete. The table has approximately 46,000 clones, approximately 95% seen once; the top ten hold 0.15% to 0.2%. With V trimmed by 4 bases and J by 1 base, 5 bases remained unmatched. The CDR3 is 17 residues long. Looked up from germline, CDR1 is MGHRA and CDR2 is YSYEKL. Specimen: blood. The TCR originated in a girl under three years old with a congenital heart defect but otherwise immunologically healthy. The chain is built from TRBV4-1 and TRBJ2-2; 11 bases are a match to TRBD2. The CDR3 is CASSLFGTSGNTGELFF. The CDR3, as DNA: TGCGCCAGCAGCCTTTTTGGGACTAGCGGGAACACCGGGGAGCTGTTTTTT.